The sequence of this T cell receptor beta chain was determined in a study of T-cell reconstitution after alpha-beta-depleted transplantation in children. The study, taken as a whole, reports: Expanded graft clones, several hundred of them, were reportedly the source of alpha-beta T cells about two months after transplant. Some patients owed their high day-60 TCRbeta diversity to surviving recipient T cells and thymic progenitors.

This clonotype was seen only once. The antigen is not known. This CDR3 is 16 amino acids long. The germline gives CDR1 SGHAT, CDR2 FQNNGV. V shed 5 bases and J 2 bases; nucleotides not matched to a gene: 8. A TCRbeta library incorporating unique molecular identifiers was prepared. One entry per CDR3 protein, called by TCRdb with MiXCR from the PCR reads. The sample lists about 240,000 distinct CDR3 sequences, roughly 25% seen once, with roughly 2.6% in the top ten. This TCR was sampled from a girl aged 2-10 years with Fanconi anemia, due to receive a stem cell transplant. This chain links TRBV11-2 with TRBJ2-3, with 9 bases matching TRBD2. The specimen was PBMCs, collected before TCRalphabeta/CD19-depleted stem cell transplant. The CDR3 sequence is CASSDQAGGDTDTQYF. DNA for the CDR3: TGTGCCAGCAGCGACCAGGCGGGGGGGGACACAGATACGCAGTATTTT.